The 6 T cell receptor beta chains presented below share a single source sample, sequenced in a study of blood T cell repertoires in COVID-19 (dated by TCRdb to 2019 to 2021). Libraries were prepared through the immunoSEQ multiplex PCR assay. As stored in TCRdb, this immuneACCESS dataset retains in-frame rearrangements with V and J assigned. A fraction of the clones does not appear; measured against another copy, unresolved V genes explain less than half of the discrepancy, and the remainder lacks a known reason. For this sample there are hundreds of thousands of clones; about 86% appear just once. Together, the top ten hold roughly 15% of the sample. Material for sequencing was PBMCs or T cells enriched from blood (not recorded which). The receptors were gathered from a woman in her fifties or sixties with acute COVID-19.

The chain recombines TRBV19 with TRBJ1-5; 7 nucleotides align to TRBD1. CDR3 size: 17 residues. Germline CDR1 and CDR2: LNHDA and SQIVND (reference sequence). Trimming at V came to 5 bases and at J to 1 base, leaving 11 bases not matched to a gene. Written as DNA, the CDR3 is TGTGCCAGTAGTCTCCGACAGGGCGAGGGAAGCAATCAGCCCCAGCATTTT. Amino acid sequence: CASSLRQGEGSNQPQHF.

This clone has a single count. The V gene is TRBV28, the J gene TRBJ2-1; a possible D gene is TRBD1 (6 bases). Germline V gene data show CDR1 as MDHEN and CDR2 as SYDVKM. The CDR3 is made up of 14 amino acids. Trimming pared 5 bases from V and 3 bases from J, leaving 11 bases between. The CDR3 region has the DNA TGTGCCAGCAGTCTCCGGACAGACTACAATGAGCAGTTCTTC. Its protein product is CASSLRTDYNEQFF.

The CDR3 here is CASSTGQGANTEAFF. DNA of the CDR3: TGTGCCAGCAGCACTGGACAGGGGGCGAACACTGAAGCTTTCTTT. The chain uses TRBV9 and TRBJ1-1; TRBD1 agrees at 11 bases. CDR1 SGDLS and CDR2 YYNGEE come from the germline V gene. With V trimmed by 4 bases and J by 1 base, 3 bases remained unmatched. This CDR3 is built from 15 residues.

V gene TRBV7-2 combines with J gene TRBJ2-7; maybe TRBD2 (6 bases). V was cut by 5 bases and J by 2 bases, with 16 bases left in between. The CDR3 is 15 amino acids. The germline V gene has CDR1 SGHTA and CDR2 FQGNSA. CDR3 loop: CASSPPASAAYEQYF. The CDR3 coding sequence is TGTGCCAGCAGCCCCCCGGCTAGCGCAGCCTACGAGCAGTACTTC.

V gene TRBV29-1 combines with J gene TRBJ2-6; D is possibly TRBD2 (6 bases). The V and J ends lost 3 bases and 2 bases respectively, with 8 bases between them. Germline-derived CDR1 and CDR2 are SQVTM and ANQGSEA. This CDR3 is built from 14 residues. The CDR3 DNA is TGCAGCGTTGAGGGGGGAACTGGGGCCAACGTCCTGACTTTC. Translated: CSVEGGTGANVLTF.

Here the CDR3 reads CASSLAAGADNQPQHF. The CDR3 DNA reads TGTGCCAGCAGTTTAGCTGCAGGGGCGGACAATCAGCCCCAGCATTTT. The chain combines TRBV27 with TRBJ1-5; D may be TRBD1 (6 bases). The CDR3 sequence is 16 residues long. Trimming left V 2 bases short and J 3 bases short, with 14 bases between. Germline CDR1 and CDR2: MNHEY and SMNVEV (reference sequence).